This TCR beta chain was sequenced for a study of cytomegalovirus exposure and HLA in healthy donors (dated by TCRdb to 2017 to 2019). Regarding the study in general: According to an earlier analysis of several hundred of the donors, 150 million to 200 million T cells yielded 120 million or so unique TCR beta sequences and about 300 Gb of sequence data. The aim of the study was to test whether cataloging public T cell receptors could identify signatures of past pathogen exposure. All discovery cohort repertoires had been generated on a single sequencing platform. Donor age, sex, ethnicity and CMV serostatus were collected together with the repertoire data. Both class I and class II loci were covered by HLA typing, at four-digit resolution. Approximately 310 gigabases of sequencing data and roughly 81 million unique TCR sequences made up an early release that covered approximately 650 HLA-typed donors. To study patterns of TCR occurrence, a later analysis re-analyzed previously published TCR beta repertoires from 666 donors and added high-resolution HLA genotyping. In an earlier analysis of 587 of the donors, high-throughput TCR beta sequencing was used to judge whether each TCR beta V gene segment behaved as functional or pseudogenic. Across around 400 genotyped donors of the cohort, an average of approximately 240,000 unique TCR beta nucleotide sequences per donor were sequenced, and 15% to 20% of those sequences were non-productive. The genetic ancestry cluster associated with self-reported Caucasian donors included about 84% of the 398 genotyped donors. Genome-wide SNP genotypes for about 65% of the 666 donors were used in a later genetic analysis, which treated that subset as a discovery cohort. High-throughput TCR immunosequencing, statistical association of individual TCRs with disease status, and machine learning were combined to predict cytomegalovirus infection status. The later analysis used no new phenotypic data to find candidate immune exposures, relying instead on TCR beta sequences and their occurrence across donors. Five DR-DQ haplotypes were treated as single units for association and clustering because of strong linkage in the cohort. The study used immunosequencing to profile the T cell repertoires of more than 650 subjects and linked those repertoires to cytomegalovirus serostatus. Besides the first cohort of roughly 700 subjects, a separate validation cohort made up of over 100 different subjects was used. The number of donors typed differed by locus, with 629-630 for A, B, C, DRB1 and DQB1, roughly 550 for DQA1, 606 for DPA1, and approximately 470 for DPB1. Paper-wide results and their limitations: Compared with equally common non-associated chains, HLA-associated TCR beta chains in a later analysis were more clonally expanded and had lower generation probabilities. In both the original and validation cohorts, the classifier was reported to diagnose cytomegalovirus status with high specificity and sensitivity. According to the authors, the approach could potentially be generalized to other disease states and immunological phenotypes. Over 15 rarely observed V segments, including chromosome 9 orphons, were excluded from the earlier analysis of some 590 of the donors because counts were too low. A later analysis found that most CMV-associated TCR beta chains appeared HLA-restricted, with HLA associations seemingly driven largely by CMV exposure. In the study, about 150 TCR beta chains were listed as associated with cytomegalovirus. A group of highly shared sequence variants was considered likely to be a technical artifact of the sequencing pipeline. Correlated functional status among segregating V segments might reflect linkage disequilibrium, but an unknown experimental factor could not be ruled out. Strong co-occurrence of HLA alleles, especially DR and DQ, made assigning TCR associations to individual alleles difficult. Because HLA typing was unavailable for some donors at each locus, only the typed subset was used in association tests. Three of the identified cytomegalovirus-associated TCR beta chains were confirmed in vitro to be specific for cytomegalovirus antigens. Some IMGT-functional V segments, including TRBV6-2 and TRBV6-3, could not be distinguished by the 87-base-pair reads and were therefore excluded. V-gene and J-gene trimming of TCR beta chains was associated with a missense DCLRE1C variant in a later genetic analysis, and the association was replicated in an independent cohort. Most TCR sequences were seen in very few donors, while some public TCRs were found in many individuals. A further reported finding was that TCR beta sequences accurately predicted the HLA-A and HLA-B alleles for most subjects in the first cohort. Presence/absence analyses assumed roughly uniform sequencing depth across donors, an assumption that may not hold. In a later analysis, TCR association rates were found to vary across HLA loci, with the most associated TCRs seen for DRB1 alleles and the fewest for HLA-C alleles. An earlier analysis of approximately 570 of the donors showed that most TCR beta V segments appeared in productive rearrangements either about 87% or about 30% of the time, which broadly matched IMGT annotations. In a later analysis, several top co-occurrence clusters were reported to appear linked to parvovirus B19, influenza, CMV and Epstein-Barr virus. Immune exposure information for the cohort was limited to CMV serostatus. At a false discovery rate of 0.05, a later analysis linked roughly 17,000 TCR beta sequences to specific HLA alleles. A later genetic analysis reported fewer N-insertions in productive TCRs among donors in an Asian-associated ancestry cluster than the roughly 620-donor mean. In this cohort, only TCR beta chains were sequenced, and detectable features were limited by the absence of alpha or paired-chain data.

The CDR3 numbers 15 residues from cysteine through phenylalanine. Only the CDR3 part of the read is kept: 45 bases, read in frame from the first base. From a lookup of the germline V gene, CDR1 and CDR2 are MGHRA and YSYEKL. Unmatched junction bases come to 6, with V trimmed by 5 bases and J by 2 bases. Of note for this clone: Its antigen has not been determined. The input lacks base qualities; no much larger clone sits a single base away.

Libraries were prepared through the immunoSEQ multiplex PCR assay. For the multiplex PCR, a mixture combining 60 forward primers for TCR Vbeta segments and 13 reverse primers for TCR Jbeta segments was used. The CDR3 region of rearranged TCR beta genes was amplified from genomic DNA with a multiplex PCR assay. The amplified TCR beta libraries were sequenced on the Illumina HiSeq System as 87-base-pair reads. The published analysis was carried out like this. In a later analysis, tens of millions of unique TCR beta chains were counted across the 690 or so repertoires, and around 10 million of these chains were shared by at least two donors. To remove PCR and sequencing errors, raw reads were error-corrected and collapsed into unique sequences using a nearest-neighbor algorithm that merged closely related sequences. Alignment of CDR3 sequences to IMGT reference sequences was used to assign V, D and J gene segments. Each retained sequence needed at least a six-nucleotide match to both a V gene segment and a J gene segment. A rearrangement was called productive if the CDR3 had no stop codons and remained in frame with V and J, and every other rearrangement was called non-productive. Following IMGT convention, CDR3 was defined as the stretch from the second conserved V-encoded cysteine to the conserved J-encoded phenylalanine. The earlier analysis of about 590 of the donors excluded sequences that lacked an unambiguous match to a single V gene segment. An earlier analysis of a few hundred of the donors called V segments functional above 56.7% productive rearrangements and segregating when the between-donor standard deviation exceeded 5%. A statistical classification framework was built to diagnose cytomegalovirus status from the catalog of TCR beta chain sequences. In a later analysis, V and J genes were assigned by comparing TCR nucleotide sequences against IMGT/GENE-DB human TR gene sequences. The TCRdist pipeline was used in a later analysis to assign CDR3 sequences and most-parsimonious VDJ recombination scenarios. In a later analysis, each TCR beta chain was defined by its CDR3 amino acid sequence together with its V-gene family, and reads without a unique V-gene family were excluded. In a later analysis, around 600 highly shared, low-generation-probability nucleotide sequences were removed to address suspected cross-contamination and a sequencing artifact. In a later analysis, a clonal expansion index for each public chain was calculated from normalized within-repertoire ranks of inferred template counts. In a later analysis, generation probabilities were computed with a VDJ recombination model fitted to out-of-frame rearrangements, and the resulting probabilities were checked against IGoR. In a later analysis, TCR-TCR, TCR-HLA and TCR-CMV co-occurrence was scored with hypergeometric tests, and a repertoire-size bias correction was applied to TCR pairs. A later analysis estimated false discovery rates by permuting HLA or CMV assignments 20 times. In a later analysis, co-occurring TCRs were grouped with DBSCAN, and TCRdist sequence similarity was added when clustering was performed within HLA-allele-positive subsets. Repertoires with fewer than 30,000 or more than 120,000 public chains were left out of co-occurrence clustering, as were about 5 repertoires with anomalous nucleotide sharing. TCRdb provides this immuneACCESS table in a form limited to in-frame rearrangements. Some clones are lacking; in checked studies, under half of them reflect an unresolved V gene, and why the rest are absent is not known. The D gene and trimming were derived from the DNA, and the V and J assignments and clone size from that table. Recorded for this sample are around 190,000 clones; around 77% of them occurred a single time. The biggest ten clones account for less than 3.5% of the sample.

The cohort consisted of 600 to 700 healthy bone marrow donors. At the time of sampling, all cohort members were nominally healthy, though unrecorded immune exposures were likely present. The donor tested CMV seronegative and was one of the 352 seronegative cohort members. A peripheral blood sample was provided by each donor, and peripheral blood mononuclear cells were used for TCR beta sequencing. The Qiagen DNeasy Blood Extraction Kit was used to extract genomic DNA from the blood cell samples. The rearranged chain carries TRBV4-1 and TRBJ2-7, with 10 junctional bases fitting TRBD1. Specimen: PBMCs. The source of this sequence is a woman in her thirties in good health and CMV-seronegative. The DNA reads TGCGCCAGCAGCTTAAGGACAGGGGGGACCTACGAGCAGTACTTC. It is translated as CASSLRTGGTYEQYF.